Below are 31 T cell receptor beta chains sequenced from a single sample in a study of shared clonotypes between healthy human individuals. Assay: immunoSEQ multiplex PCR; the TCRdb copy retains only in-frame clones and omits some. The sample includes over a million clones, under 99% of them seen just once. Sequenced sample: naive CD4+ T cells sorted from blood. Subset reported: CD45RA+ positively selected. The receptors derive from a young man in good health.

The rearrangement uses TRBV2 and TRBJ2-1, with D maybe TRBD1 (7 bases). V was cut by 9 bases and J by 6 bases, with 15 bases left in between. Per germline, CDR1 SNHLY and CDR2 FYNNEI. The CDR3 length is 13 residues. The CDR3 DNA is TGTGCCAGTCGACAGGGACTTGTCAATGAGCAGTTCTTC. Translation: CASRQGLVNEQFF.

J is TRBJ2-3 and V is TRBV2, with 9 positions matching TRBD2. This CDR3 contains 14 residues. After removal of 7 bases from V and 0 bases from J, the junction contained 2 bases not matched to a gene. Germline V CDR1 and CDR2: SNHLY, FYNNEI. The DNA of the CDR3 is TGTGCCAGCAATCTAGCGGGAAGCACAGATACGCAGTATTTT. It encodes CASNLAGSTDTQYF.

This chain connects TRBV29-1 to TRBJ2-3; 7 bases are a match to TRBD2. The germline V gene encodes CDR1 SQVTM and CDR2 ANQGSEA. The CDR3 length is 13 residues. J lost 3 bases, V lost 6 bases, and 6 bases had no gene match. CDR3 sequence (DNA): TGCAGCGTCGGACTAGGTAGTACAGATACGCAGTATTTT. This gives the protein CSVGLGSTDTQYF.

The chain is built from TRBV5-1 and TRBJ2-3; D may be TRBD2 (5 bases). The CDR3 loop spans 15 amino acids. The ends were cut back, 6 bases at V and 2 bases at J, with 16 bases in the middle. The V gene's germline CDR1 is SGHRS and CDR2 YFSETQ. CDR3 amino acids: CASNPLEDNTDTQYF. In DNA form, the CDR3 reads TGCGCCAGCAATCCGTTGGAGGATAACACAGATACGCAGTATTTT. The full variable domain, rest sourced from reference TRBV5-1 and TRBJ2-3, is KAGVTQTPRYLIKTRGQQVTLSCSPISGHRSVSWYQQTPGQGLQFLFEYFSETQRNKGNFPGRFSGRQFSNSRSEMNVSTLELGDSALYLCASNPLEDNTDTQYFGPGTRLTVL.

V usage is TRBV28 and J usage is TRBJ2-4, with 8 bases aligning to TRBD2. The V segment lost 3 bases and the J segment 1 base; nucleotides outside the gene matches: 17. The CDR3 length is 20 residues. Per germline, CDR1 MDHEN and CDR2 SYDVKM. The CDR3 region is CASSFIRLAKTYRAKNIQYF. CDR3 nucleotides: TGTGCCAGCAGTTTCATTAGACTAGCGAAAACCTATCGGGCCAAAAACATTCAGTACTTC. Together with reference TRBV28 and TRBJ2-4, the CDR3 gives the full variable domain: DVKVTQSSRYLVKRTGEKVFLECVQDMDHENMFWYRQDPGLGLRLIYFSYDVKMKEKGDIPEGYSVSREKKERFSLILESASTNQTSMYLCASSFIRLAKTYRAKNIQYFGAGTRLSVL.

To note about this clone: The sample contains more than one DNA sequence encoding this CDR3. The chain links TRBV5-1 to TRBJ2-1; 9 nucleotides line up with TRBD2. This CDR3 contains 15 residues. The germline CDR1 and CDR2 sequences are SGHRS and YFSETQ. After removal of 0 bases from V and 4 bases from J, the junction contained 2 bases not matched to a gene. Here the CDR3 DNA reads TGCGCCAGCAGCTTGGCTAGCGGGACTTACAATGAGCAGTTCTTC. This sequence encodes CASSLASGTYNEQFF.

In regard to this clone: This CDR3 is also generated by other DNA sequences in the sample. V gene TRBV5-1 combines with J gene TRBJ2-7; 16 bases fit TRBD2. Germline CDR1 and CDR2: SGHRS and YFSETQ. The J segment lost 4 bases and the V segment lost 4 bases, leaving 5 bases of the junction unmatched. This CDR3 spans 16 amino acids. CDR3: CASSLGLAGGPYEQYF. The DNA for the CDR3 is TGCGCCAGCAGCCTGGGACTAGCGGGAGGGCCGTACGAGCAGTACTTC.

Written as DNA, the CDR3 is TGTGCCAGCAGCTTCAGTGACCAACCCTACGAGCAGTACTTC. This encodes CASSFSDQPYEQYF. V is TRBV7-2 and J is TRBJ2-7, with unresolved D. This CDR3 contains 14 residues. Trimming removed 3 bases at V and 2 bases at J, with 11 bases between. Germline V CDR1 and CDR2: SGHTA, FQGNSA.

The chain is built from TRBV2 and TRBJ1-3; tentative D call: TRBD1 (6 bases). Deletions cut 6 bases from V and 0 bases from J, with 9 bases between. This CDR3 comprises 14 residues. Germline values: CDR1 SNHLY, CDR2 FYNNEI. The CDR3, as DNA: TGTGCCAGCAGAGGACAGAACTCTGGAAACACCATATATTTT. Its translation: CASRGQNSGNTIYF.

The chain joins TRBV4-1 to TRBJ2-7; D uncertain. The CDR3 sequence is 12 residues long. Between the trimmed V and J ends, which lost 4 bases and 6 bases, there was a span of 10 bases. The germline V gene has CDR1 MGHRA and CDR2 YSYEKL. CDR3 in DNA: TGCGCCAGCAGCCCTTTCCTGGGCGAGCAGTACTTC. This encodes CASSPFLGEQYF.

The V call is TRBV27, the J call TRBJ2-7, with D possibly matching TRBD2 (6 bases). V was clipped by 5 bases and J by 3 bases, with 17 bases between them. Germline CDR1 is MNHEY and CDR2 is SMNVEV (reference sequence). This CDR3 contains 15 residues. The CDR3 region is CASSTGLDMGYEQYF. The CDR3 bases are TGTGCCAGCAGTACGGGACTCGACATGGGCTACGAGCAGTACTTC.

The chain carries TRBV30 and TRBJ2-1, with a weak D call TRBD2 (6 bases). With 2 bases removed from V and 8 bases from J, the gap between germline ends came to 13 bases. This CDR3 has 13 amino acids. Germline-derived CDR1 and CDR2 are GTSNPN and SVGIG (reference sequence). The CDR3 is CAWSRNRRDEQFF. CDR3 in DNA: TGTGCCTGGAGTAGGAATAGGAGGGATGAGCAGTTCTTC.

The V gene is TRBV5-1, the J gene TRBJ2-7, with 8 bases lining up with TRBD2. Germline loops: CDR1 SGHRS, CDR2 YFSETQ. The CDR3 totals 17 residues. Trimming removed 1 base from V and 2 bases from J; junction bases left unmatched: 11. The CDR3 DNA reads as TGCGCCAGCAGCTTGTTACTAGCGGTGGGATCAACCTACGAGCAGTACTTC. This translates into CASSLLLAVGSTYEQYF. The complete variable domain, with remaining parts taken from reference TRBV5-1 and TRBJ2-7, reads KAGVTQTPRYLIKTRGQQVTLSCSPISGHRSVSWYQQTPGQGLQFLFEYFSETQRNKGNFPGRFSGRQFSNSRSEMNVSTLELGDSALYLCASSLLLAVGSTYEQYFGPGTRLTVT.

This chain uses TRBV28 with TRBJ2-4; D perhaps matches TRBD2 (6 bases). This CDR3 comprises 13 residues. Per the germline V gene, CDR1 is MDHEN and CDR2 is SYDVKM. V lost 6 bases to trimming and J lost 6 bases, with 12 bases between them. The CDR3 here is CASRRGSGNIQYF. CDR3 nucleotides: TGTGCCAGCAGGCGGGGTAGTGGAAACATTCAGTACTTC.

This chain connects TRBV6-1 to TRBJ2-1; D is unclear. Trimming shortened V by 3 bases and J by 1 base, and 10 bases separated the two germline ends. Germline V gene sequence: CDR1 MNHNS, CDR2 SASEGT. The CDR3 length is 15 residues. The CDR3 sequence: CASSDQRESYNEQFF. The CDR3 bases are TGTGCCAGCAGTGACCAACGCGAATCCTACAATGAGCAGTTCTTC.

The chain joins TRBV25-1 to TRBJ2-7; D is unresolved. The V gene lost 3 bases and the J gene lost 2 bases, with 17 bases spanning the gap. Germline V gene data show CDR1 as MGHDK and CDR2 as SYGVNS. There are 16 residues in the CDR3. The CDR3 sequence: CASSEQPGRRAYEQYF. The DNA for the CDR3 is TGTGCCAGCAGTGAGCAACCCGGGCGCAGAGCCTACGAGCAGTACTTC.

This rearrangement joins TRBV11-2 to TRBJ2-7; 10 bases agree with TRBD1. With V trimmed by 5 bases and J by 1 base, 8 bases remained unmatched. Germline V gene sequence: CDR1 SGHAT, CDR2 FQNNGV. This CDR3 spans 16 amino acids. CDR3 coding DNA: TGTGCCAGCAGCCGGATCCCGGGACAGGGGTCCTACGAGCAGTACTTC. It yields the protein CASSRIPGQGSYEQYF.

The rearrangement joins TRBV11-1 to TRBJ2-5, with 9 bases that match TRBD2. CDR3 length equals 15 residues. J lost 2 bases, V lost 7 bases, and 8 bases had no gene match. The germline V gene encodes CDR1 SGHAT and CDR2 FQDESV (reference sequence). For the CDR3, the DNA is TGTGCCAGCACAAGAGCGGGAGGTGGGCAAGAGACCCAGTACTTC. Its translation: CASTRAGGGQETQYF.

In its sample, this clone was seen once. The chain has TRBV28 and TRBJ2-7, with 7 bases identical to TRBD2. The V and J ends lost 7 bases and 3 bases, in that order; junction bases with no gene match: 15. Germline V gives CDR1 MDHEN, CDR2 SYDVKM. The CDR3 has 16 residues. The CDR3 DNA follows: TGTGCCAGCAATCCCCAAACGGCGGGAGAGTACTACGAGCAGTACTTC. This encodes CASNPQTAGEYYEQYF.

The chain is built from TRBV25-1 and TRBJ1-1; D not resolved. Germline V gives CDR1 MGHDK, CDR2 SYGVNS. CDR3 length equals 14 residues. Deletions cut 2 bases from V and 1 base from J, with 8 bases between. CDR3 residues: CASSENAKNTEAFF. The CDR3 DNA is TGTGCCAGCAGTGAAAACGCAAAGAACACTGAAGCTTTCTTT.

V and J are TRBV18 and TRBJ1-5; D is possibly TRBD1 (6 bases). Germline loops: CDR1 KGHSH, CDR2 LQKENI. The CDR3 runs to 14 residues. The V gene lost 4 bases and the J gene lost 5 bases, with 12 bases spanning the gap. DNA for the CDR3: TGTGCCAGCTCACGGGGGTCAGGGGATCAGCCCCAGCATTTT. It specifies CASSRGSGDQPQHF.

The J gene is TRBJ1-1, the V gene TRBV18; perhaps TRBD1 as D (5 bases). Looked up from germline, CDR1 is KGHSH and CDR2 is LQKENI. The CDR3 totals 16 residues. Trimming took 1 base from V and 0 from J, leaving 12 bases between them. The CDR3 here is CASSPRRQTMNTEAFF. The CDR3 DNA follows: TGTGCCAGCTCACCACGTCGACAGACCATGAACACTGAAGCTTTCTTT. Looking up the rest from reference TRBV18 and TRBJ1-1 gives the full variable domain: NAGVMQNPRHLVRRRGQEARLRCSPMKGHSHVYWYRQLPEEGLKFMVYLQKENIIDESGMPKERFSAEFPKEGPSILRIQQVVRGDSAAYFCASSPRRQTMNTEAFFGQGTRLTVV.

This clone was detected only once. V usage is TRBV7-2 and J usage is TRBJ2-7, with 8 bases identical to TRBD1. Germline V lookup: CDR1 SGHTA, CDR2 FQGNSA. Trimming removed 1 base from V and 5 bases from J; junction bases left unmatched: 4. This CDR3 is 14 amino acids long. CDR3 loop: CASSLEDRAHEQYF. DNA for the CDR3: TGTGCCAGCAGCTTAGAGGACAGGGCCCACGAGCAGTACTTC.

This rearrangement joins TRBV7-2 to TRBJ1-1, with TRBD1 as a possible D gene (5 bases). This CDR3 has 14 amino acids. The germline V gene encodes CDR1 SGHTA and CDR2 FQGNSA. Deletions cut 5 bases from V and 0 bases from J, with 10 bases between. The CDR3 DNA is TGTGCCAGCAGCCCGGGACGGTTGAACACTGAAGCTTTCTTT. Its protein product is CASSPGRLNTEAFF.

V and J are TRBV7-9 and TRBJ2-1; D not certain. The V gene lost 5 bases and the J gene lost 7 bases, with 12 bases spanning the gap. The CDR3 is 13 residues long. The germline V gene encodes CDR1 SEHNR and CDR2 FQNEAQ (reference sequence). The CDR3 loop reads CASSLARINEQFF. In nucleotides, the CDR3 is TGTGCCAGCAGCCTCGCCCGTATAAATGAGCAGTTCTTC.

The chain links TRBV5-4 to TRBJ2-5; 8 bases are shared with TRBD2. CDR1 SGHNT and CDR2 YYREEE come from the germline V gene (reference sequence). This CDR3 contains 14 residues. V shed 2 bases, J shed 1 base, and the junction held 1 base outside the gene matches. CDR3 coding DNA: TGTGCCAGCAGCTTCGGGACTAGCCAAGAGACCCAGTACTTC. Translated: CASSFGTSQETQYF.

The chain links TRBV4-3 to TRBJ2-5; D is perhaps TRBD2 (5 bases). Trimming took off 1 base at V and 6 bases at J, with 15 bases between the two ends. The germline CDR1 and CDR2 sequences are LGHNA and YSLEER. The CDR3 contains 15 residues. The DNA for the CDR3 is TGCGCCAGCAGCCAAGGGACTTCAATGGTACAGACCCAGTACTTC. Its protein is CASSQGTSMVQTQYF.

The chain combines TRBV11-2 with TRBJ2-7; either TRBD1 or TRBD2 may fit D (5 bases each). Between the trimmed V and J ends, which lost 5 bases and 1 base, there was a span of 12 bases. The V gene's germline CDR1 is SGHAT and CDR2 FQNNGV. The CDR3 contains 14 residues. The CDR3 DNA sequence: TGTGCCAGCAGCCTCCGGGACCCATCCTACGAGCAGTACTTC. Translation gives CASSLRDPSYEQYF.

The rearrangement joins TRBV12-5 to TRBJ2-7; TRBD2 aligns across 13 bases. The J segment lost 5 bases and the V segment lost 3 bases, leaving 10 bases of the junction unmatched. CDR1 and CDR2 from the germline V gene are LGHNT and FRNRAP. The CDR3 is 17 amino acids. The CDR3, as DNA: TGTGCTAGTGGTTTATCCCCGACTAGCGGGAGGACAAACGAGCAGTACTTC. As protein: CASGLSPTSGRTNEQYF.

The rearrangement links TRBV7-2 to TRBJ2-4; D is unclear. Trimming removed 1 base at V and 5 bases at J, with 9 bases between. Looked up from germline, CDR1 is SGHTA and CDR2 is FQGNSA. This CDR3 is built from 14 residues. CDR3 sequence (DNA): TGTGCCAGCAGCTTAGTCTTTGGGGAAAACATTCAGTACTTC. Translated: CASSLVFGENIQYF.

The chain combines TRBV6-6 with TRBJ2-7; D ambiguous. This CDR3 region has 14 residues. V lost 4 bases and J lost 5, with 15 bases in between. The V gene's germline CDR1 is MNHNY and CDR2 SVGAGI (reference sequence). CDR3 region: CASSFSHSGNEQYF. Here the CDR3 DNA reads TGTGCCAGCAGTTTTTCCCATTCCGGAAACGAGCAGTACTTC.